Presented here are 2 T cell receptor beta chains from one specimen sequenced in a study of T cell responses to AZD1222 COVID-19 vaccine. Sequencing used immunoSEQ multiplex PCR; TCRdb keeps in-frame clones, though not all of them. Of over 85,000 clones listed, approximately 88% were seen once; the top ten hold 14%. Sequencing was performed on peripheral blood, taken 28 days after the second AZD1222 dose. Receptor source: an adult who received the AZD1222 COVID-19 vaccine.

This chain connects TRBV12-3 or TRBV12-4 to TRBJ1-2, with D unresolved. The CDR3 is 12 residues long. V lost 5 bases, J lost 3 bases, and 7 bases lay in between. Here the CDR3 DNA reads TGTGCCAGCAGTCTGCCGGACTATGGCTACACCTTC. Its protein product is CASSLPDYGYTF.

The V gene is TRBV7-8, the J gene TRBJ1-2, with TRBD1 as a possible D gene (6 bases). This CDR3 has 18 residues. The V gene's germline CDR1 is SGHVS and CDR2 FQNEAQ. Between the trimmed V and J ends, which lost 1 base and 4 bases, there was a span of 22 bases. The CDR3 sequence is CASSLEGVRAGAFYGYTF. The CDR3 DNA follows: TGTGCCAGCAGCTTAGAAGGGGTGCGGGCAGGGGCTTTCTATGGCTACACCTTC. Looking up the rest from reference TRBV7-8 and TRBJ1-2 gives the full variable domain: GAGVSQSPRYKVAKRGQDVALRCDPISGHVSLFWYQQALGQGPEFLTYFQNEAQLDKSGLPSDRFFAERPEGSVSTLKIQRTQQEDSAVYLCASSLEGVRAGAFYGYTFGSGTRLTVV.